A few counts support the clone carrying this TCR beta chain. The antigen is unknown. Germline lookup yields CDR1 LGHDT and CDR2 YNNKEL (reference sequence). Trimming removed 1 base at V and 6 bases at J, with 9 bases between. The CDR3 totals 13 residues. The data originate from a study of T cell responses to AZD1222 COVID-19 vaccine. Profiling relied on immunoSEQ multiplex PCR, and the TCRdb table lists in-frame clones only, not all of them. The sample holds some 130,000 clones, around 89% seen once. The study, taken as a whole, reports: Variant regions that are unmutated are reportedly the target of nearly half of spike-specific TCRs.

Sequencing was performed on peripheral blood, taken on day 0 of AZD1222 vaccination. The chain carries TRBV3-1 (or the pseudogene TRBV3-2) and TRBJ1-1; D perhaps matches TRBD1 (5 bases). The TCR comes from an adult in good health. Here the CDR3 DNA reads TGTGCCAGCAGCCAAGGTGGGGGTCCTGAAGCTTTCTTT. Translating it yields CASSQGGGPEAFF.